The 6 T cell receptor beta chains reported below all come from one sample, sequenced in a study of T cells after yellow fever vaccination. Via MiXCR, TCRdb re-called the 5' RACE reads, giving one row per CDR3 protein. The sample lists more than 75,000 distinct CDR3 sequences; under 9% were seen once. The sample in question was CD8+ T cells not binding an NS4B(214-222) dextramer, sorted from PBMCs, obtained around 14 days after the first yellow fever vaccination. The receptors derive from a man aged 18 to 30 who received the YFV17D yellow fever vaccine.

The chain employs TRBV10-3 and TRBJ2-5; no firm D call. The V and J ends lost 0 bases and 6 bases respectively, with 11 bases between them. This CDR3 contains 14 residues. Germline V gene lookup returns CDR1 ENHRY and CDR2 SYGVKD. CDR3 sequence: CAISESSIEKTQYF. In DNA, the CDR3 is TGTGCCATCAGTGAGTCCTCAATCGAAAAGACCCAGTACTTC.

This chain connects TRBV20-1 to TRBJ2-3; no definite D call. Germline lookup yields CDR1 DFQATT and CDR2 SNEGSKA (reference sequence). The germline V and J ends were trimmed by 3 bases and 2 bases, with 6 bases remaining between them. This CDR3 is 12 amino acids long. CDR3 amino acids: CSASKVTDTQYF. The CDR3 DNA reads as TGCAGTGCTAGTAAGGTCACAGATACGCAGTATTTT.

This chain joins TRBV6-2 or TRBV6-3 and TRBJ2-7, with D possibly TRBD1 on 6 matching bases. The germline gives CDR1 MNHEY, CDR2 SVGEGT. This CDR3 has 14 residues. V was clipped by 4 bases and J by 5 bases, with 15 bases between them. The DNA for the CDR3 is TGTGCCAGCAGTTGGTTACAGGGTCGGCACGAGCAGTACTTC. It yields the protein CASSWLQGRHEQYF.

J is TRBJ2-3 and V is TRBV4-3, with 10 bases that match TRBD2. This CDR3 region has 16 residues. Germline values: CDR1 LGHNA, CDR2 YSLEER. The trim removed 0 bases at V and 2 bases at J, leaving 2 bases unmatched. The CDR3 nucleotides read TGCGCCAGCAGCCAAGAACTAGCGGGGTACACAGATACGCAGTATTTT. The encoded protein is CASSQELAGYTDTQYF.

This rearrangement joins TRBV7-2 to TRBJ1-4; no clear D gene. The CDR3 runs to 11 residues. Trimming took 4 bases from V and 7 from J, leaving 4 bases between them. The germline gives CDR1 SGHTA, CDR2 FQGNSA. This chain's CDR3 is CASSYGEKLFF. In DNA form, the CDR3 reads TGTGCCAGCAGCTACGGTGAAAAACTGTTTTTT.

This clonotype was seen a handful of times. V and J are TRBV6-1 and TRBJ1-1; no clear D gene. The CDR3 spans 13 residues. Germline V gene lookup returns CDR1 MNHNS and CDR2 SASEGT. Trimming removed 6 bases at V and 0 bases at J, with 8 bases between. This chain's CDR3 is CASSSYVNTEAFF. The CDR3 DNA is TGTGCCAGCAGCTCCTATGTGAACACTGAAGCTTTCTTT.